This entry features one T cell receptor beta chain sequence. The count of this clone is one. Its antigen remains unidentified. No base-level quality is on record; no much larger clone is a single base apart. Looking up the germline V gene yields CDR1 SGHVS and CDR2 FQNEAQ. The CDR3, cysteine through phenylalanine, is 16 amino acids long. The only DNA kept is the CDR3, 48 bases in frame from the first base. V is clipped by 1 base and J by 0 bases, and the sequence between their germline boundaries is 11 bases long. For sequencing of the TCRbeta CDR3 region, genomic DNA was extracted from the sorted cells. The immunoSEQ Assay was used for sequencing of TCRbeta CDR3 regions. The immuneACCESS repertoire file appears here via TCRdb, limited to in-frame rearrangements. These files lack a portion of the clones; in checked studies, under half of the deficit traces to unresolved V genes, and the cause of the others is not known. The sample yields approximately 75,000 clones; roughly 90% were counted once. Under 0.4% of the sample is held by the ten biggest clonotypes.

Patients with a history of autoimmune disease or receiving systemic immunosuppression were excluded from the trial. In every dose cohort, peripheral blood was drawn for TCR sequencing at baseline, cycle 4 day 1, and cycle 7 day 1. The samples were taken from a phase I, first-in-human, multicenter, open-label dose-escalation trial of ivuxolimab. The trial enrolled adults with locally advanced or metastatic head and neck squamous cell, hepatocellular, melanoma or renal cell carcinoma. Before TCR sequencing, CD4+ T cells and CD8+ T cells were sorted from peripheral blood as separate populations. The entry originates in a study of OX40 agonist ivuxolimab in advanced cancers. With respect to the entire study: The costimulatory receptor OX40 (CD134) was targeted by ivuxolimab, a fully human IgG2 agonistic monoclonal antibody. Intravenous ivuxolimab was administered to patients every 2 weeks at six dose levels: 0.01, 0.1, 0.3, 1.5, 3 and 10 mg/kg. Of the roughly 51 patients in dose escalation, about 20 had hepatocellular carcinoma, about 15 had melanoma, 9 had renal cell carcinoma and 9 had head and neck cancer. A male proportion of about 79% and a mean age of 60 years, ranging from 23 to 79, were recorded for the dose-escalation cohort. Patients were allowed to have had prior anti-PD-1, anti-PD-L1 or anti-CTLA-4 therapy, and approximately 40% of the dose-escalation patients had previously received checkpoint inhibitors. Partial responses were achieved by three dose-escalation patients, of whom one had hepatocellular carcinoma and two had cutaneous melanoma. The point of sequencing TCRbeta in the periphery was to test whether ivuxolimab changed TCR sequence diversity and drove clonal T-cell expansion. The monotherapy dose-escalation portion (N of about 47 patients) of the phase I ivuxolimab trial is reported in the paper. The full study reports these points: On average, CD8+ T cells showed more expanded clones than CD4+ T cells after ivuxolimab. Low levels of normalized T-cell clonal expansion were also shown by some nonresponding patients. Which antigens the clonally expanded peripheral T cells were specific for was not determined. At doses of 0.1 to 3.0 mg/kg, clonal expansion of both CD4+ and CD8+ blood T cells was observed from baseline to week 6. In the 0.1-3.0 mg/kg groups, partial responders were among the patients with the lowest normalized peripheral clonal expansion, particularly in CD8+ T cells.

The sample here was CD4+ or CD8+ T cells sorted from blood, taken in a trial of the OX40 agonist ivuxolimab. The clonotype originates from an adult with an advanced solid tumor such as melanoma, head and neck, liver or kidney cancer. The V and J segments used are TRBV7-8 and TRBJ2-3; the D call is tentative, TRBD1 or TRBD2, as each matches 5 bases. The bases are TGTGCCAGCAGCTTAGTTCAGGGAGTCAGCACAGATACGCAGTATTTT. Translated, it gives CASSLVQGVSTDTQYF.